This T cell receptor (beta chain) was retrieved from a study of T-cell memory formation after mild COVID-19. The CDR3 covers 14 residues. Trimming took off 3 bases at V and 1 base at J, with 7 bases between the two ends. In germline, CDR1 is MNHEY, CDR2 SVGEGT. Findings and caveats of the study: Detection of some responders pre-infection suggested pre-existing cross-reactive memory T cells participated.

TCRdb reanalysed the 5' RACE reads using MiXCR and keeps one entry per CDR3 protein. Found here are about 90,000 distinct CDR3 sequences, about 15% of them singletons; the top ten hold roughly two fifths. This clonotype was detected ten times or more. Its target is not known. The chain links TRBV6-2 or TRBV6-3 to TRBJ2-1; D not certain. Material: PBMCs or a T cell subset sorted from them (not recorded which). The receptor's source is a man aged 18 to 35 who had mild COVID-19 (a few samples of this study predate the infection). Cell type and time point are not known. Here the CDR3 DNA reads TGTGCCAGCAGTTATGTGGGTTCCTACAATGAGCAGTTCTTC. It encodes CASSYVGSYNEQFF.